The following is a T cell receptor beta chain sequence with its context. This clonotype was observed many times. It lacks a known antigen. No per-base quality is available; no much larger clone lies one base away. The time point label corresponds to: longitudinal time-point 3. Libraries from unsorted PBMCs were made from 2 million PBMCs kept in RNAlater at -80 degrees C until RNA extraction. Multiple sclerosis patients were enrolled in a US clinical protocol under which disease progression was evaluated by magnetic resonance imaging. Peripheral blood underwent Ficoll-Hypaque density gradient centrifugation to isolate PBMCs, which were then cryopreserved in liquid nitrogen. cDNA synthesis used template-switch 5'RACE with a primer carrying a 10-nucleotide random unique molecular identifier tagging each TCR transcript. Each sequencing run produced over 160 million TCR-beta sequences covering 15-18 subjects. The RNeasy kit was used for extraction of total RNA. TCR-beta VDJ regions were amplified with primers for the TCR constant region and the 5'RACE anchor, using the KAPA Real-time Library Amplification kit. A first PCR added sample indexes and Illumina adaptors, after which a second PCR increased the library yield. After Ampure bead purification, the TCR product of roughly 650 bp was size-selected on a 2% E-gel SizeSelection system. Before pooling, library quality was assessed on a Bioanalyzer, concentration was determined with Qubit, and library quantification was performed with the Kapa Library Quantification kit. An Illumina HiSeq 2500 was used to sequence the libraries paired-end at 2 x 150 bp. To increase sequence diversity, about 23-30% phiX was spiked into each library pool. The authors' analysis ran thus. Quality-filtered reads were processed with the UMI-based MiGEC pipeline, and over 90% of raw TCR sequences were removed by the MiGEC pipeline during error correction. IMGT germline references were used for alignment of VDJ genes, and clonotypes were defined by a unique CDR3 amino acid sequence together with V-J genes. Clonal expansion, Shannon diversity, and CDR3 relatedness (CalcPairwiseDistances, ClusterSamples) were evaluated with VDJtools, and phylogenetic trees were built with CLCbio workbench. Clones with at least 8 unique UMIs were defined as expanded, with this threshold being based on coefficient-of-variation modelling across technical triplicates. The public reads were run again by TCRdb, first through fastp at Q25 and then through MiXCR, and only productive beta chains were kept. Each CDR3 protein gets just one entry, which takes the most common genes and DNA from the rows behind it. None of the V and J calls come from the authors' own analysis; TCRdb made them. The sample yields more than 75,000 distinct CDR3 sequences; 4.3% were counted once. The ten biggest clones cover 5.7% of the sample.

The CDR3, cysteine through phenylalanine, is 18 amino acids long. The kept DNA is CDR3 alone, 54 bases in frame from the first base. The germline V end is reduced by 1 base and the J end by 0 bases; junction bases left unmatched: 9. CDR1 DFQATT and CDR2 SNEGSKA were looked up in the germline V gene (reference sequence). This sample is drawn from a study of neurological immune-mediated disorders (dated 2019 in TCRdb). Describing the broader study: Of the roughly 34 multiple sclerosis patients, some 30 had relapsing-remitting MS and 3 had secondary progressive MS. Peripheral blood TCR-beta repertoires from patients with HTLV-I-associated myelopathy (HAM/TSP), patients with multiple sclerosis, and healthy controls were compared in the study using UMI-based sequencing. Of the roughly 70 subjects in the cohort, about 14 were HAM/TSP patients, roughly 35 were multiple sclerosis patients, and 20 were healthy controls. Each longitudinal HAM/TSP and healthy donor was sampled at 3 time-points spaced at about 3-40 month intervals. The 85 to 110 TCR-beta libraries included longitudinal samples, technical triplicates and paired sorted CD4+ and CD8+ T-cell subsets alongside PBMC samples.

The paper's findings and limits, for the study overall: No identical CDR3 amino acid sequences were found to be shared among expanded clones across subjects, suggesting that TCR-beta repertoires were private in all groups. The highest TCR clonal expansion was observed in HAM/TSP patients, whereas the lowest was observed in MS patients, even when compared with healthy controls. No association of the MS cluster with clinical or MRI features was observed, and the need for larger cohorts was stated by the authors. In a phylogenetic analysis, the repertoires of 18 out of 34 MS patients fell into a single cluster of related CDR3 sequences, pointing to a possible signature at the repertoire level.

The chain is made from TRBV20-1 and TRBJ1-5; the junction holds 10 bases that match TRBD1. The origin of this receptor is a woman aged 55 to 70 with multiple sclerosis. Sequencing was carried out using PBMCs. CDR3 sequence: CSARVLGQGGHSNQPQHF. The DNA sequence is TGCAGTGCTAGAGTCCTCGGACAGGGGGGCCATAGCAATCAGCCCCAGCATTTT.